This T cell receptor beta chain originates from a study of blood T cell repertoires in COVID-19. The V end was cut by 4 bases, the J end by 0 bases, with 7 bases between. The germline CDR1 and CDR2 sequences are SNHLY and FYNNEI. The CDR3 sequence is 14 residues long. Assay: immunoSEQ multiplex PCR; the TCRdb copy retains only in-frame clones and omits some. The repertoire holds about 160,000 clones, with approximately 82% as singletons. This TCR was sampled from a woman of 80 years or more with acute or convalescent COVID-19. The chain carries TRBV2 and TRBJ1-5; tentative D call: TRBD1 (5 bases). Sequenced: peripheral blood. DNA for the CDR3: TGTGCCAGCAGTGGAGACAGTAGCAATCAGCCCCAGCATTTT. Residues: CASSGDSSNQPQHF.